The clone carrying this TCR beta chain was observed many times. Its specificity is unknown. This record comes from a study of T cells in Graves' hyperthyroidism and ophthalmopathy. Study-level results: Onset of ophthalmopathy came a median around 7.1 months after the model predicted it. Using 13 V-J features, a model discriminated ophthalmopathy from stable hyperthyroidism. Peripheral blood also featured most of the thyroid clonotypes expanded above 0.001.

Each diagnosis drew on symptoms, thyroxine, TRAb, thyroid ultrasound and orbital computed tomography findings. CDR3 length: 15 residues. V was pared by 7 bases and J by 4 bases, with 6 bases of the junction left unmatched. TCR beta CDR3 regions were amplified from RNA transcripts. First-round RT-PCR with HTBI primers amplified the TCR CDR3 region. MiXCR, applied by TCRdb to the multiplex PCR reads, yields one record per CDR3 protein. The sample carries 550,000 to 650,000 distinct CDR3 sequences, about 14% recorded once. The chain couples TRBV12-3 or TRBV12-4 to TRBJ2-3; 12 nucleotides match TRBD2. The specimen sequenced was blood. The TCR was taken from a woman between 25 and 40 years old with Graves' hyperthyroidism that later progressed to Graves' ophthalmopathy. The CDR3 region is CASNVGTSGPDTQYF. CDR3 DNA: TGTGCCAGCAACGTCGGGACTAGCGGGCCAGATACGCAGTATTTT.